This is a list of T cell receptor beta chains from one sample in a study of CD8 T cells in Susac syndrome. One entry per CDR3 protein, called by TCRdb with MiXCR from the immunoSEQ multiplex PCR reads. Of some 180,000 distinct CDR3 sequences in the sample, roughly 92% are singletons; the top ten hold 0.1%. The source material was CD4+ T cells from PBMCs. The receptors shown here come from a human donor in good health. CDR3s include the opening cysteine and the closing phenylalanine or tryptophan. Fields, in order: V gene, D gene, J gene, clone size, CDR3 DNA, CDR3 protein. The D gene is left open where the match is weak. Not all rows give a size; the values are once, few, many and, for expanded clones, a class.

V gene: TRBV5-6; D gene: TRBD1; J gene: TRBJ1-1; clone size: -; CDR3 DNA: TGTGCCAGCAGCTCCACCTGGACAGGGAACACTGAAGCTTTCTTT; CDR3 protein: CASSSTWTGNTEAFF
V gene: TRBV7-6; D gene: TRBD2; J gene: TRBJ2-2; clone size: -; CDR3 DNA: TGTGCCAGCAGCTCGACTAGCGGGGTGAACACCGGGGAGCTGTTTTTT; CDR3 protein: CASSSTSGVNTGELFF
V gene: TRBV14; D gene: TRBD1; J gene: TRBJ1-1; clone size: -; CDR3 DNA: TGTGCCAGCAGCTCAAGGGGACAGGGTGCTGAAGCTTTCTTT; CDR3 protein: CASSSRGQGAEAFF
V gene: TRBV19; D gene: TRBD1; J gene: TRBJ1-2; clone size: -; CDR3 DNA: TGTGCCAGTACTATGGGACAGAACTATGGCTACACCTTC; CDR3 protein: CASTMGQNYGYTF
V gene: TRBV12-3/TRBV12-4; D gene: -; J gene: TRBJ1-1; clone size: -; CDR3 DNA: TGTGCCAGCAGTTTTTCGGGGAAGCTGAACACTGAAGCTTTCTTT; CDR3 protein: CASSFSGKLNTEAFF
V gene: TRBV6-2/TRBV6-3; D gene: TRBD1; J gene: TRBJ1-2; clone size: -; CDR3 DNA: TGTGCCAGCAGCCGCAACCGGGACAGCCTTAACTATGGCTACACCTTC; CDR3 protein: CASSRNRDSLNYGYTF
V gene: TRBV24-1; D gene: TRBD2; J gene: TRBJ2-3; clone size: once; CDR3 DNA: TGTGCCACCAGTGAGAAGAGACTAGCCGGCACAGATACGCAGTATTTT; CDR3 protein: CATSEKRLAGTDTQYF
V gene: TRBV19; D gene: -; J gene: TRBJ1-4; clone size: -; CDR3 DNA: TGTGCCAGTACCTCGGCCCCAGGGAGGGTGAATGAAAAACTGTTTTTT; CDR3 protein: CASTSAPGRVNEKLFF
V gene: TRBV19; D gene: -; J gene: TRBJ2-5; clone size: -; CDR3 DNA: TGTGCCAGCGCTAACCTCCCGGGAGAGACCCAGTACTTC; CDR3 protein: CASANLPGETQYF
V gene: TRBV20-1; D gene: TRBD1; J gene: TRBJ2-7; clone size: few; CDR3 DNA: TGCAGTGCTCCCAAATGGACAGGGCAGAACGAGCAGTACTTC; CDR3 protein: CSAPKWTGQNEQYF
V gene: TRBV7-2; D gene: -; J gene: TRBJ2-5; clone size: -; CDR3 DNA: TGTGCCAGCAGCTTAGAAGGCGCGGGGGCGAAAAAGACCCAGTACTTC; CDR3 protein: CASSLEGAGAKKTQYF
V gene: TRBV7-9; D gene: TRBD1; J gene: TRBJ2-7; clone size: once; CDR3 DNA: TGTGCCAGCAGCTTAGTTTCCGGGACAGCTTCCTACGAGCAGTACTTC; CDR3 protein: CASSLVSGTASYEQYF
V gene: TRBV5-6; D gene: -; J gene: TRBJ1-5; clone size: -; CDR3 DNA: TGTGCCAGCAGCTTTTCTGGTGGCAATCAGCCCCAGCATTTT; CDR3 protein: CASSFSGGNQPQHF
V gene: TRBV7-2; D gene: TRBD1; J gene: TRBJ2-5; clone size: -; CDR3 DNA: TGTGCCAGCAGCTTCCGGGACAGGGAGTGGGAGACCCAGTACTTC; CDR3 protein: CASSFRDREWETQYF
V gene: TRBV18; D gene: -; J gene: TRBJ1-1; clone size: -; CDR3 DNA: TGTGCCAGCTCACCAATGGGGAGTGAAGCTTTCTTT; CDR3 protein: CASSPMGSEAFF
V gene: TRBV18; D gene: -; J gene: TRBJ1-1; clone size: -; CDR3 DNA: TGTGCCAGCTCAGAGAACACTGAAGCTTTCTTT; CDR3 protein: CASSENTEAFF
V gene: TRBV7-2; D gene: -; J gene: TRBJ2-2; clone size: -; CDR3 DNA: TGTGCCAGCAGCGTAGACCATCACAACACCGGGGAGCTGTTTTTT; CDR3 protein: CASSVDHHNTGELFF